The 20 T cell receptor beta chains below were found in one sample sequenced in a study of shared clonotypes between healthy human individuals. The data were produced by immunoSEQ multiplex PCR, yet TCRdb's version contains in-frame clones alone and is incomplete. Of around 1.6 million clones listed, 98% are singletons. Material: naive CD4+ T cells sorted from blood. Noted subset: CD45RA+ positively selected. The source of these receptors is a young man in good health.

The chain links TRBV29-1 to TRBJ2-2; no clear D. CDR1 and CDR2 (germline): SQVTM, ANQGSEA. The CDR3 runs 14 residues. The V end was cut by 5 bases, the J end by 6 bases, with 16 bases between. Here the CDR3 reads CSVFSLGGSGELFF. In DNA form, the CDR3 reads TGCAGCGTTTTCTCCCTGGGCGGTTCCGGGGAGCTGTTTTTT.

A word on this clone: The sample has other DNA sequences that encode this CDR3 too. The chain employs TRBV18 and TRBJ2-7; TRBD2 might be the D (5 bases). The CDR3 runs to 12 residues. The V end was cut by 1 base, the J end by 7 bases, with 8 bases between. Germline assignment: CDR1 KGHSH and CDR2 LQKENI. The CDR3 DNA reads TGTGCCAGCTCACCACGCTCGGGGGAGCAGTACTTC. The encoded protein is CASSPRSGEQYF.

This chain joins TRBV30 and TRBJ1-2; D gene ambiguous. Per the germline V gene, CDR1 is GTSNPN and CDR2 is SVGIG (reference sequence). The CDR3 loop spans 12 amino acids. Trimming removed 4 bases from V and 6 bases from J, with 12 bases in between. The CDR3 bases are TGTGCCTGGACTCCCCAACGACATGGCTACACCTTC. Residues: CAWTPQRHGYTF.

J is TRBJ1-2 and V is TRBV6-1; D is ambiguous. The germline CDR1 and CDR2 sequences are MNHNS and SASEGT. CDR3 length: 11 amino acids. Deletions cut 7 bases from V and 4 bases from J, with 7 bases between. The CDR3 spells CASNSLYGYTF. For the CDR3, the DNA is TGTGCCAGCAATAGTCTCTATGGCTACACCTTC.

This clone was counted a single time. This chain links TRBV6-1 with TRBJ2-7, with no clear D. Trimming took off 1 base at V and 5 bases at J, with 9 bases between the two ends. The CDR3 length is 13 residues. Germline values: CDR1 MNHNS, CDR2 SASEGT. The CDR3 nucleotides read TGTGCCAGCAGTGAAGTGATGGTTGACGAGCAGTACTTC. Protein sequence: CASSEVMVDEQYF.

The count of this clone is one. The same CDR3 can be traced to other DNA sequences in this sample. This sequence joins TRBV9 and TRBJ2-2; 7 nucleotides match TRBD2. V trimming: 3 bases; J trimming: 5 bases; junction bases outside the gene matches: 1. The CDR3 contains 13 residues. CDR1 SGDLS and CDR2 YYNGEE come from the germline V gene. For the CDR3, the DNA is TGTGCCAGCAGCGCCGGGGGGACCGGGGAGCTGTTTTTT. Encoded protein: CASSAGGTGELFF.

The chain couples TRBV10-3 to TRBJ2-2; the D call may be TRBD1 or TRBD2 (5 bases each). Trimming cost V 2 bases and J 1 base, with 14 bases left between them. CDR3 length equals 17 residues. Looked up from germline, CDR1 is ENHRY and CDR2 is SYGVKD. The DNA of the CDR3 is TGTGCCATCAGTGAGAATATCGGGACCCAGAACACCGGGGAGCTGTTTTTT. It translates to CAISENIGTQNTGELFF.

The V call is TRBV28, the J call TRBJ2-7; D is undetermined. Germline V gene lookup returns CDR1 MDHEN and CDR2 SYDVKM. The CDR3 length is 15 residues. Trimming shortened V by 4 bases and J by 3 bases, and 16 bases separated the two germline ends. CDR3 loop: CASSSDGYRIYEQYF. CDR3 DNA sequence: TGTGCCAGCAGTTCGGACGGCTATAGGATCTACGAGCAGTACTTC.

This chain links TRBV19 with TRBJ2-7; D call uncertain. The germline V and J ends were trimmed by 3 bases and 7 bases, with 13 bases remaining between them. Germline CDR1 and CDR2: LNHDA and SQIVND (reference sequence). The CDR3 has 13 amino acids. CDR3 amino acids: CASSIAPSLEQYF. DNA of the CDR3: TGTGCCAGTAGTATTGCCCCCAGCCTTGAGCAGTACTTC.

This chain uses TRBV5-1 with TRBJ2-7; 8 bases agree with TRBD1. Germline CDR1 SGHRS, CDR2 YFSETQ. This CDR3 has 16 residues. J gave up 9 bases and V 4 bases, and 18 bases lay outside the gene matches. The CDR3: CASSTSPGTGRRGQYF. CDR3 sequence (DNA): TGCGCCAGCAGCACCTCCCCCGGGACAGGCCGTCGCGGGCAGTACTTC.

In DNA, the CDR3 is TGTGCCAGCAGCACCCGACAAAGTAAGGGGGGTGGGCAGTACTTC. As protein: CASSTRQSKGGGQYF. The chain is built from TRBV11-2 and TRBJ2-7; D possibly matches TRBD1 or TRBD2 (6 bases each). The CDR3 covers 15 residues. The V gene lost 5 bases and the J gene lost 9 bases, with 23 bases spanning the gap. Per germline, CDR1 SGHAT and CDR2 FQNNGV.

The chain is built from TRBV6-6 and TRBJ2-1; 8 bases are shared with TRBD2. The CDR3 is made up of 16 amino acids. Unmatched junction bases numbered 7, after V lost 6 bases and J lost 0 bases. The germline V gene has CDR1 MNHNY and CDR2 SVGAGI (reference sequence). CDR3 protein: CASRKAGAISYNEQFF. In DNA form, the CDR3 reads TGTGCCAGCAGGAAAGCGGGAGCAATCTCCTACAATGAGCAGTTCTTC.

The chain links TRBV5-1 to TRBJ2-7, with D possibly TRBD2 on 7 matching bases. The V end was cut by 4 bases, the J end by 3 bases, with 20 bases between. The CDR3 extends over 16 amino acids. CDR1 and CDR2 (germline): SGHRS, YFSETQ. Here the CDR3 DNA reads TGCGCCAGCAGCCGGGGGGCCAGGGCAGATTTCTACGAGCAGTACTTC. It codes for CASSRGARADFYEQYF.

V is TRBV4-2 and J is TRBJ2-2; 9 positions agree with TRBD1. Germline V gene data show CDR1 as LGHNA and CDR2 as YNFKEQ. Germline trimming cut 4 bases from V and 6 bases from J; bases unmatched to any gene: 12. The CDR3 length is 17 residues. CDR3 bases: TGTGCCAGCAGCCCGTCCCCCGGGACAGGGATACCCGGGGAGCTGTTTTTT. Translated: CASSPSPGTGIPGELFF.

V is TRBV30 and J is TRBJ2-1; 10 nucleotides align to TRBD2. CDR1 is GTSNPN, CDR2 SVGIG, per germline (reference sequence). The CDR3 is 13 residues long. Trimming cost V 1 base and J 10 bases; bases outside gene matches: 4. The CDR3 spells CAWSGLAGLEQFF. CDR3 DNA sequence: TGTGCCTGGAGTGGACTAGCGGGTTTAGAGCAGTTCTTC.

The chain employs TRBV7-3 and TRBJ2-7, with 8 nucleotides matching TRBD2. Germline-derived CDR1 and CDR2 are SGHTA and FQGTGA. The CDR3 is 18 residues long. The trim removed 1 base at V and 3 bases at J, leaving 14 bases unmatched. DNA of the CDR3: TGTGCCAGCAGCTTAAATGTTGTCGGGACTAGGACGAACTACGAGCAGTACTTC. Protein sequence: CASSLNVVGTRTNYEQYF.

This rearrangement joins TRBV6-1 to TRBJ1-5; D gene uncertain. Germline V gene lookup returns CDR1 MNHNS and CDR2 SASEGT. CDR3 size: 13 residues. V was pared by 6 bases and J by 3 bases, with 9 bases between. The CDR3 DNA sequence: TGTGCCAGCAGGGCGGCCAACAATCAGCCCCAGCATTTT. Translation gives CASRAANNQPQHF.

In nucleotides, the CDR3 is TGTGCCAGCAGCGGGACTAGCGAAGAGACCCAGTACTTC. Protein sequence: CASSGTSEETQYF. The chain has TRBV5-4 and TRBJ2-5, with 10 positions matching TRBD2. Losses at the gene ends were 4 bases for V and 3 bases for J; bases not matched to a gene: 0. This CDR3 contains 13 residues. In germline, CDR1 is SGHNT, CDR2 YYREEE (reference sequence). The full variable domain, in which reference TRBV5-4 and TRBJ2-5 provide the parts outside the CDR3, is ETGVTQSPTHLIKTRGQQVTLRCSSQSGHNTVSWYQQALGQGPQFIFQYYREEENGRGNFPPRFSGLQFPNYSSELNVNALELDDSALYLCASSGTSEETQYFGPGTRLLVL.

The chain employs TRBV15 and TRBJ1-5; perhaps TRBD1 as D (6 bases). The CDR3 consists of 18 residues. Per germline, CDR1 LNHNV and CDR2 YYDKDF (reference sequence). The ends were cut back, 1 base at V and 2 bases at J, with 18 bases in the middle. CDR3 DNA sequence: TGTGCCACCAGCAGAGCGGGACAATTGGGATGGGGCAATCAGCCCCAGCATTTT. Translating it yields CATSRAGQLGWGNQPQHF.

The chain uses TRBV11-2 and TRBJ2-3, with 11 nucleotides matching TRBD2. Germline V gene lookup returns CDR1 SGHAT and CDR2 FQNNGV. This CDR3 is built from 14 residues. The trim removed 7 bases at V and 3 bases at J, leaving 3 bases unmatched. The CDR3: CASTLAGVTDTQYF. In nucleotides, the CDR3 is TGTGCCAGCACACTAGCGGGAGTGACAGATACGCAGTATTTT.